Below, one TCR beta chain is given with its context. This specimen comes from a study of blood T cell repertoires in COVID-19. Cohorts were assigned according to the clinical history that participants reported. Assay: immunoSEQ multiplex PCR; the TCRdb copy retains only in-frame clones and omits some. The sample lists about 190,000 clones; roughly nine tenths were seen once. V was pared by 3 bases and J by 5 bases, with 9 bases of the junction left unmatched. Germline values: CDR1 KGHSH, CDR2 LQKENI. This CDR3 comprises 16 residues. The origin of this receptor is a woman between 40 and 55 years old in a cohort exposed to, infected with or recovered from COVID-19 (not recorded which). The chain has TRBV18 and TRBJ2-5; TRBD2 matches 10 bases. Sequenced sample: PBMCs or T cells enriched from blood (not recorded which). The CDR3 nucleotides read TGTGCCAGCTCACCGGAGCTAGCGGGGGCCGGGGAGACCCAGTACTTC. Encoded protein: CASSPELAGAGETQYF. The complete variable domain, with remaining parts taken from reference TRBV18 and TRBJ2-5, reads NAGVMQNPRHLVRRRGQEARLRCSPMKGHSHVYWYRQLPEEGLKFMVYLQKENIIDESGMPKERFSAEFPKEGPSILRIQQVVRGDSAAYFCASSPELAGAGETQYFGPGTRLLVL.